A single sample is the source of the 2 T cell receptor beta chains below, sequenced in a study of cytomegalovirus exposure and HLA in healthy donors. Primers: 60 Vbeta forward and 13 Jbeta reverse. Profiled with immunoSEQ multiplex PCR; TCRdb holds only in-frame clones, not every one. Its clone listing holds under 200,000 clones. Sequencing input: PBMCs. All receptors derive from a woman aged 18-30 years in good health and CMV-seropositive.

V and J are TRBV7-2 and TRBJ2-3; a possible D gene is TRBD1 (6 bases). Germline lookup yields CDR1 SGHTA and CDR2 FQGNSA. The length of the CDR3 is 15 residues. Trimming removed 3 bases from V and 2 bases from J, with 12 bases in between. The CDR3 region has the DNA TGTGCCAGCAGCTTCAGGGGTGGTCCCACAGATACGCAGTATTTT. Translating gives CASSFRGGPTDTQYF.

CDR3 in amino acids: CASSTSGIWVFF. CDR3 nucleotides: TGCGCCAGCAGCACTAGCGGGATTTGGGTGTTCTTC. The genes are TRBV5-1 and TRBJ2-1; 10 positions agree with TRBD2. The CDR3 contains 12 residues. Unmatched junction bases numbered 7, after V lost 4 bases and J lost 15 bases. Germline loops: CDR1 SGHRS, CDR2 YFSETQ.